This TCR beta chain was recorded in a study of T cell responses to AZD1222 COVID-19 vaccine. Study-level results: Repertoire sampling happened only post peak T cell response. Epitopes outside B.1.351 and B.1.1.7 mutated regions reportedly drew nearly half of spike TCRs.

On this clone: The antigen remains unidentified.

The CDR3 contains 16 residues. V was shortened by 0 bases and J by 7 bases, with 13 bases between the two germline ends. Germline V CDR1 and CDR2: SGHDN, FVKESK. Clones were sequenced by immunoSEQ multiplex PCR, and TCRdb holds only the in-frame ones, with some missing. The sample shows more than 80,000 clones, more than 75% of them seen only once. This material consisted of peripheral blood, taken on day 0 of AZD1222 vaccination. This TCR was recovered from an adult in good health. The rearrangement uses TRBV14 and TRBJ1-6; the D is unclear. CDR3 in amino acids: CASSQDRWTENSPLHF. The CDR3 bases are TGTGCCAGCAGCCAAGATCGTTGGACGGAGAATTCACCCCTCCACTTT.